Given below is one T cell receptor (beta chain) in context. Clones were read by immunoSEQ multiplex PCR, and TCRdb kept only the in-frame ones, dropping some. In the table there are around 440,000 clones, about 87% of which are singletons. The record originates from a study of blood T cell repertoires in COVID-19. Study as a whole: The analysed material was cDNA or gDNA that came from T cells, B-cell-depleted T cells, or PBMCs.

Seattle researchers signed up patients amid active infection and tracked them longitudinally. The germline V and J ends were trimmed by 9 bases and 0 bases, with 18 bases remaining between them. Germline CDR1 reads SGHNT; CDR2 reads YYREEE (reference sequence). The CDR3 loop spans 15 amino acids. This chain connects TRBV5-4 to TRBJ1-2; possibly TRBD1 for D (6 bases). The TCR sequence derives from a woman in her fifties or sixties with COVID-19, enrolled during active disease. The sample consisted of peripheral blood. The CDR3 region has the DNA TGTGCCACCGCCTTCGGGGGGGCTACTAACTATGGCTACACCTTC. Translation gives CATAFGGATNYGYTF.